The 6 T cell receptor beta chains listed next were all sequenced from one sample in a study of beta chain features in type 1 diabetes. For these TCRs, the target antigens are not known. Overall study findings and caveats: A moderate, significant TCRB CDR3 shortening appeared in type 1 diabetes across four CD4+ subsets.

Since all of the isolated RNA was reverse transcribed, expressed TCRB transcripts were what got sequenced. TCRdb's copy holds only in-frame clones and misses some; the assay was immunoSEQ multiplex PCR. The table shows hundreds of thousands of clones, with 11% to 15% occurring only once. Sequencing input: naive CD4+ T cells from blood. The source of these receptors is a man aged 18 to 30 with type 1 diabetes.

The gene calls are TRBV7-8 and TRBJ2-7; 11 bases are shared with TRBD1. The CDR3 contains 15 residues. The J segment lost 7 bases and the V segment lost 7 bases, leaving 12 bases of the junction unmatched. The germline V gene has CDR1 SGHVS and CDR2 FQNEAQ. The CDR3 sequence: CASTPRGQGAWEQYF. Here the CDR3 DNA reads TGTGCCAGCACGCCCCGAGGACAGGGGGCGTGGGAGCAGTACTTC.

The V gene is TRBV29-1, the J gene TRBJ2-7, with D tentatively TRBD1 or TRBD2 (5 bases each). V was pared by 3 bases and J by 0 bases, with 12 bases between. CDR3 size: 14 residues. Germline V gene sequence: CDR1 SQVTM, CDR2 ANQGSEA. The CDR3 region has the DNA TGCAGCGTTGACGAACCAGGGAGCTCCTACGAGCAGTACGTC. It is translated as CSVDEPGSSYEQYV.

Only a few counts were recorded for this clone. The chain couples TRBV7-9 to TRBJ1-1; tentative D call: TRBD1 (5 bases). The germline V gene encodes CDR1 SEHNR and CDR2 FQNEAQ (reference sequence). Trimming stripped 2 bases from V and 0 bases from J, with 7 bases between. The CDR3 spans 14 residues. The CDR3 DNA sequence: TGTGCCAGCAGCTTAAAGACAGTGAACACTGAAGCTTTCTTT. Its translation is CASSLKTVNTEAFF.

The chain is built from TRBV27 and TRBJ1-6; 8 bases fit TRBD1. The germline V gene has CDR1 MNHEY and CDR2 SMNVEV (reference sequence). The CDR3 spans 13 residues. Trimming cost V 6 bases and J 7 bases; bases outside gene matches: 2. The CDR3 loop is CASSRQGNSPLHF. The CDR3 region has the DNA TGTGCCAGCAGCCGACAGGGGAATTCACCCCTCCACTTT.

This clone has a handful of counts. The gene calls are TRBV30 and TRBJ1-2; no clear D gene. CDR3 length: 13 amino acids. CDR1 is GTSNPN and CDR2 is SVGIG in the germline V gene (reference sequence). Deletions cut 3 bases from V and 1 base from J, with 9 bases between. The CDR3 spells CAWSPQLNYGYTF. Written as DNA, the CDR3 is TGTGCCTGGAGCCCCCAGCTTAACTATGGCTACACCTTC.

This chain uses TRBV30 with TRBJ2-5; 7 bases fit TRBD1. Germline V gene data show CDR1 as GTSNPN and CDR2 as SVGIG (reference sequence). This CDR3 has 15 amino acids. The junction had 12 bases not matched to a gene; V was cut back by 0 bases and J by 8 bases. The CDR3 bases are TGTGCCTGGAGTGTACAGGCAGGGGGTTGGGACACCCAGTACTTC. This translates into CAWSVQAGGWDTQYF. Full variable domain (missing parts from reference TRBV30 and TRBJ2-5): SQTIHQWPATLVQPVGSPLSLECTVEGTSNPNLYWYRQAAGRGLQLLFYSVGIGQISSEVPQNLSASRPQDRQFILSSKKLLLSDSGFYLCAWSVQAGGWDTQYFGPGTRLLVL.